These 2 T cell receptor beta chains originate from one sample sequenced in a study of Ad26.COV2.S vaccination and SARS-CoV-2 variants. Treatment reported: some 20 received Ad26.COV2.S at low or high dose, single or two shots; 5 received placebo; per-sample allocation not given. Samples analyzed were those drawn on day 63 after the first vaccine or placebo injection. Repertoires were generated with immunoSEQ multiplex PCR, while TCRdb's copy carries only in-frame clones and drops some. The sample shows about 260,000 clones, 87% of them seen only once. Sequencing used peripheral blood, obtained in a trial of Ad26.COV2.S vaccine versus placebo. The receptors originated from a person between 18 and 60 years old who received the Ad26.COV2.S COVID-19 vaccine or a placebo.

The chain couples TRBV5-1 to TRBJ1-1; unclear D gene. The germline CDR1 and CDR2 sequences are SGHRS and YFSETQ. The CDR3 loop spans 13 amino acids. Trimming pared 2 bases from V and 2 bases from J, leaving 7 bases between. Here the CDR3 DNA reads TGCGCCAGCAGCTTCGTACCAAACACTGAAGCTTTCTTT. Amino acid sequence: CASSFVPNTEAFF.

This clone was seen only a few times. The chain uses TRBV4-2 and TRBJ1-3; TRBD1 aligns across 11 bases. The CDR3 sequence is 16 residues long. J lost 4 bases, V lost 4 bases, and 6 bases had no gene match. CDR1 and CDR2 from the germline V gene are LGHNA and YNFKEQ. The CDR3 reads CASSRTGGDTGNTIYF. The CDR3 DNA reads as TGTGCCAGCAGCCGGACAGGGGGCGATACAGGAAACACCATATATTTT.